A single sample is the source of the 29 T cell receptor beta chains below, sequenced in a study of blood T cell repertoires in COVID-19. The repertoire was sequenced with immunoSEQ multiplex PCR; TCRdb's copy has only in-frame clones and lacks some. The sample carries approximately 240,000 clones, 83% recorded once. The material sequenced was peripheral blood. These receptors came from a human donor in a cohort sampled during active COVID-19.

V is TRBV11-1 and J is TRBJ2-7; D perhaps matches TRBD1 (6 bases). Trimming took off 5 bases at V and 5 bases at J, with 16 bases between the two ends. In germline, CDR1 is SGHAT, CDR2 FQDESV (reference sequence). This CDR3 spans 14 amino acids. The CDR3 DNA reads TGTGCCAGCAGCCCTCCGACAGGAACCCACGAGCAGTACTTC. It specifies CASSPPTGTHEQYF.

This clone was found many times. The J gene is TRBJ1-2, the V gene TRBV6-2 or TRBV6-3, with a weak D call TRBD1 (6 bases). CDR3 length: 13 amino acids. Germline CDR1 is MNHEY and CDR2 is SVGEGT. V was cut by 4 bases and J by 4 bases, with 10 bases left in between. CDR3 sequence: CASSWDTPYGYTF. As DNA, the CDR3 is TGTGCCAGCAGTTGGGACACACCCTATGGCTACACCTTC.

The rearrangement joins TRBV3-1 (or the pseudogene TRBV3-2) to TRBJ1-3; TRBD1 aligns across 7 bases. In germline, CDR1 is LGHDT, CDR2 YNNKEL (reference sequence). The CDR3 covers 16 residues. The trim removed 4 bases at V and 4 bases at J, leaving 10 bases unmatched. This CDR3 reads CASSPSTGRRGNTIYF. CDR3 nucleotides: TGTGCCAGCAGCCCATCGACAGGGCGGCGGGGAAACACCATATATTTT.

The genes are TRBV5-1 and TRBJ1-1, with 8 bases aligning to TRBD1. The CDR3 runs 17 residues. V shed 0 bases, J shed 5 bases, and the junction held 12 bases outside the gene matches. The germline V gene has CDR1 SGHRS and CDR2 YFSETQ. The CDR3, as DNA: TGCGCCAGCAGCTTGGGGGCAGGGGGCGCGCGAAGGACTGAAGCTTTCTTT. This sequence encodes CASSLGAGGARRTEAFF.

The gene calls are TRBV5-5 and TRBJ1-1, with 9 bases that match TRBD1. The J segment lost 5 bases and the V segment lost 5 bases, leaving 10 bases of the junction unmatched. Germline CDR1 and CDR2: SGHKS and YYEKEE (reference sequence). This CDR3 spans 15 amino acids. The CDR3 bases are TGTGCCAGCAGTCTCGCCGGGACAGGGAGAACTGAAGCTTTCTTT. Protein: CASSLAGTGRTEAFF.

The V call is TRBV28, the J call TRBJ1-2, with D tentatively TRBD1 (6 bases). Trimming removed 5 bases at V and 1 base at J, with 14 bases between. Germline loops: CDR1 MDHEN, CDR2 SYDVKM. CDR3 size: 15 residues. This CDR3 is CASSLRGQFNYGYTF. The DNA of the CDR3 is TGTGCCAGCAGTCTACGTGGACAGTTTAACTATGGCTACACCTTC.

The chain has TRBV10-1 and TRBJ1-2, with D perhaps TRBD1 (6 bases). Trimming stripped 1 base from V and 3 bases from J, with 6 bases between. The CDR3 is 13 residues long. Per the germline V gene, CDR1 is WNHNN and CDR2 is SYGVQD (reference sequence). The CDR3 region has the DNA TGCGCCAGCAGTGAGTACAGGGACTATGGCTACACCTTC. Translating gives CASSEYRDYGYTF.

The chain uses TRBV7-9 and TRBJ2-2; D gene unclear. The CDR3 is made up of 15 amino acids. Germline CDR1 SEHNR, CDR2 FQNEAQ (reference sequence). Trimming removed 5 bases at V and 2 bases at J, with 12 bases between. The CDR3 DNA reads TGTGCCAGCAGCCCCCCATGGCTCAACACCGGGGAGCTGTTTTTT. Translated, it gives CASSPPWLNTGELFF.

This chain joins TRBV18 and TRBJ2-7; the D gene is possibly TRBD2 (5 bases). V dropped 1 base and J dropped 3 bases, with 10 bases sitting between them. Germline assignment: CDR1 KGHSH and CDR2 LQKENI. The CDR3 length is 14 residues. The CDR3 spells CASSPQDGDYEQYF. As DNA, the CDR3 is TGTGCCAGCTCACCACAGGACGGGGACTACGAGCAGTACTTC.

This clone was seen once. The chain combines TRBV30 with TRBJ1-3; the D gene is possibly TRBD1 (6 bases). Trimming stripped 4 bases from V and 3 bases from J, with 13 bases between. CDR3 length equals 14 residues. Germline CDR1 reads GTSNPN; CDR2 reads SVGIG (reference sequence). This chain's CDR3 is CAWKRQVDGNTIYF. CDR3 nucleotide sequence: TGTGCCTGGAAGAGACAGGTAGATGGAAACACCATATATTTT.

This rearrangement joins TRBV24-1 to TRBJ1-5, with TRBD1 matching over 8 bases. Trimming at V came to 3 bases and at J to 6 bases, leaving 6 bases not matched to a gene. CDR1 and CDR2 from the germline V gene are KGHDR and SFDVKD. This CDR3 contains 15 residues. The CDR3 sequence: CATSDPGGTGQPQHF. The CDR3 DNA is TGTGCCACCAGTGATCCAGGGGGCACGGGTCAGCCCCAGCATTTT.

CDR3 in amino acids: CASSIAGGVYTQYF. The DNA for the CDR3 is TGTGCCAGCAGCATAGCGGGGGGTGTGTATACGCAGTATTTT. V usage is TRBV6-2 or TRBV6-3 and J usage is TRBJ2-3; TRBD2 aligns across 10 bases. This CDR3 contains 14 residues. With V trimmed by 6 bases and J by 7 bases, 7 bases remained unmatched. In germline, CDR1 is MNHEY, CDR2 SVGEGT.

V is TRBV7-9 and J is TRBJ2-3; D might be TRBD1 (6 bases). The germline CDR1 and CDR2 sequences are SEHNR and FQNEAQ (reference sequence). The CDR3 has 17 residues. V was trimmed by 0 bases and J by 0 bases, leaving 13 bases between them. For the CDR3, the DNA is TGTGCCAGCAGCTTAGCGAGGACAGCCTCTAGCACAGATACGCAGTATTTT. It specifies CASSLARTASSTDTQYF. The variable domain in full, with the rest retrieved from reference TRBV7-9 and TRBJ2-3, is DTGVSQNPRHKITKRGQNVTFRCDPISEHNRLYWYRQTLGQGPEFLTYFQNEAQLEKSRLLSDRFSAERPKGSFSTLEIQRTEQGDSAMYLCASSLARTASSTDTQYFGPGTRLTVL.

The chain couples TRBV10-2 to TRBJ1-3; TRBD1 is a possible D gene (6 bases). Trimming shortened V by 6 bases and J by 0 bases, and 15 bases separated the two germline ends. The CDR3 is made up of 16 amino acids. Germline V gives CDR1 WSHSY, CDR2 SAAADI. The CDR3 region has the DNA TGCGCCAGCAGCCTCAGGGGTGCGAACTCTGGAAACACCATATATTTT. As protein: CASSLRGANSGNTIYF.

V usage is TRBV7-9 and J usage is TRBJ1-4; the D is unclear. The germline V gene has CDR1 SEHNR and CDR2 FQNEAQ (reference sequence). V shed 8 bases and J shed 6 bases, with 10 bases lying between them. The CDR3 is 12 residues long. The CDR3: CASFEEDEKLFF. Written as DNA, the CDR3 is TGTGCCAGCTTTGAAGAGGATGAAAAACTGTTTTTT.

In its sample, this clone was seen a few times. The chain has TRBV6-6 and TRBJ2-1; TRBD2 matches at 8 bases. The J segment lost 2 bases and the V segment lost 5 bases, leaving 8 bases of the junction unmatched. Germline CDR1 and CDR2: MNHNY and SVGAGI (reference sequence). The CDR3 loop spans 16 amino acids. The CDR3 sequence: CASSARTSGTYNEQFF. The CDR3 DNA reads as TGTGCCAGCAGTGCCAGAACTAGCGGAACCTACAATGAGCAGTTCTTC.

The chain links TRBV10-2 to TRBJ1-5; D call uncertain. There are 13 residues in the CDR3. Germline CDR1 is WSHSY and CDR2 is SAAADI. The germline V and J ends were trimmed by 6 bases and 6 bases, with 12 bases remaining between them. The CDR3 here is CASREGGGQPQHF. CDR3 coding DNA: TGCGCCAGCAGGGAGGGCGGAGGTCAGCCCCAGCATTTT.

This clone came up a few times. The chain recombines TRBV1 with TRBJ2-5; the D call in the table, TRBD2, was not verified against the DNA. TRBV1 is a recognized pseudogene. The CDR3 is 13 residues long. In DNA form, the CDR3 reads TGCACCAGCAGCCGCGGCCCCCAAGAGACCCAGTACTTC. Its protein product is CTSSRGPQETQYF.

This rearrangement joins TRBV7-9 to TRBJ1-5; D ambiguous. Germline loops: CDR1 SEHNR, CDR2 FQNEAQ (reference sequence). Trimming removed 5 bases from V and 5 bases from J, with 10 bases in between. The CDR3 runs 13 residues. CDR3 region: CASSRGLDQPQHF. Written as DNA, the CDR3 is TGTGCCAGCAGCCGAGGACTGGATCAGCCCCAGCATTTT.

The chain joins TRBV30 to TRBJ2-1, with 7 bases identical to TRBD1. With 7 bases clipped from V and 7 bases from J, the junction kept 16 bases outside the gene matches. CDR1 GTSNPN and CDR2 SVGIG come from the germline V gene (reference sequence). The CDR3 has 15 residues. This chain's CDR3 is CASHRTGLLGNEQFF. In nucleotides, the CDR3 is TGTGCCTCCCACCGGACAGGCCTCCTGGGGAATGAGCAGTTCTTC.

This chain joins TRBV29-1 and TRBJ2-7; 11 bases fit TRBD2. J lost 3 bases, V lost 6 bases, and 4 bases had no gene match. Germline lookup yields CDR1 SQVTM and CDR2 ANQGSEA. This CDR3 contains 13 residues. CDR3 in amino acids: CSVPTSGSYEQYF. The CDR3, as DNA: TGCAGCGTCCCAACTAGCGGGAGCTACGAGCAGTACTTC.

J is TRBJ1-5 and V is TRBV5-5, with 7 positions matching TRBD1. Per the germline V gene, CDR1 is SGHKS and CDR2 is YYEKEE (reference sequence). This CDR3 region has 15 residues. J lost 5 bases, V lost 4 bases, and 9 bases had no gene match. The CDR3 coding sequence is TGTGCCAGCAGCCCATTCGTCCAGGGGGATCAGCCCCAGCATTTT. Amino acid sequence: CASSPFVQGDQPQHF.

This rearrangement joins TRBV5-6 to TRBJ1-1; D might be TRBD1 (5 bases). V lost 2 bases and J 6 bases, leaving 11 bases between the germline ends. The CDR3 consists of 13 residues. Germline V gene data show CDR1 as SGHDT and CDR2 as YYEEEE. CDR3 in amino acids: CASSLIRGSEAFF. The CDR3 DNA follows: TGTGCCAGCAGCTTAATTAGGGGATCTGAAGCTTTCTTT.

The chain has TRBV7-3 and TRBJ1-2; a weak D match, TRBD1 (5 bases). The CDR3 is 15 amino acids. Trimming took off 5 bases at V and 0 bases at J, with 13 bases between the two ends. Germline assignment: CDR1 SGHTA and CDR2 FQGTGA. The CDR3 loop is CASSPSGASNYGYTF. The CDR3 DNA reads as TGTGCCAGCAGCCCCAGTGGGGCCTCTAACTATGGCTACACCTTC.

The V and J genes are TRBV9 and TRBJ1-3; D gene uncertain. V was cut by 3 bases and J by 0 bases, with 7 bases left in between. Germline V gives CDR1 SGDLS, CDR2 YYNGEE. This CDR3 spans 14 amino acids. CDR3 amino acids: CASSGLSSGNTIYF. The CDR3 DNA sequence: TGTGCCAGCAGCGGACTTAGCTCTGGAAACACCATATATTTT.

This clone was observed at least ten times. V is TRBV29-1 and J is TRBJ2-3, with D possibly TRBD1 on 6 matching bases. Germline lookup yields CDR1 SQVTM and CDR2 ANQGSEA. The CDR3 has 16 amino acids. Trimming removed 3 bases at V and 3 bases at J, with 19 bases between. CDR3 DNA sequence: TGCAGCGTTGAGAGAGGCGCCGGGACACAAACAGATACGCAGTATTTT. Protein product: CSVERGAGTQTDTQYF.

This chain uses TRBV9 with TRBJ2-3; tentatively, D is TRBD2 (5 bases). The CDR3 has 17 amino acids. V lost 4 bases, J lost 3 bases, and 21 bases lay in between. CDR1 is SGDLS, CDR2 YYNGEE, per germline. The CDR3 is CASSPQRTQTLTDTQYF. In DNA form, the CDR3 reads TGTGCCAGCAGCCCACAAAGGACTCAGACCCTGACAGATACGCAGTATTTT.

This rearrangement joins TRBV6-6 to TRBJ1-6; 7 bases line up with TRBD1. The CDR3 loop spans 15 amino acids. In germline, CDR1 is MNHNY, CDR2 SVGAGI (reference sequence). Losses at the gene ends were 0 bases for V and 8 bases for J; bases not matched to a gene: 4. The CDR3 region has the DNA TGTGCCAGCAGTTACTCTAGGGACAGATATTCACCCCTCCACTTT. It translates to CASSYSRDRYSPLHF.

This clone was counted a few times. Additional DNA sequences in this sample encode the identical CDR3. The CDR3 spells CASSEAVAGPQETQYF. The CDR3 DNA reads TGTGCCAGCAGTGAAGCCGTAGCGGGTCCCCAAGAGACCCAGTACTTC. This chain connects TRBV2 to TRBJ2-5; 7 bases agree with TRBD2. The V segment lost 0 bases and the J segment 1 base; nucleotides outside the gene matches: 5. The CDR3 extends over 16 amino acids. In germline, CDR1 is SNHLY, CDR2 FYNNEI.